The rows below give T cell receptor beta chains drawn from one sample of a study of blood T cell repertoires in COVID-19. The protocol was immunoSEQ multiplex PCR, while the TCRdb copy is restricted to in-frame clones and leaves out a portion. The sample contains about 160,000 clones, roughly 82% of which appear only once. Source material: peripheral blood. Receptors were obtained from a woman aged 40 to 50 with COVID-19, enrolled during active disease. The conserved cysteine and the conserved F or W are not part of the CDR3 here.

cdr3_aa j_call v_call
ASSSRDRGQPQH TRBJ1-5 TRBV28
ASSQERVAEETQY TRBJ2-5 TRBV4-2
ASTTGARSNQPQH TRBJ1-5 TRBV19
ASSHIAGGTDTQY TRBJ2-3 TRBV3-1/TRBV3-2
ASSRQGSEKLF TRBJ1-4 TRBV5-1
ASSLTGDIEKLF TRBJ1-4 TRBV7-9
ASSYGAGQF TRBJ2-1 TRBV6-5
SVGTGTNTEAF TRBJ1-1 TRBV29-1
ASRTPQGGYGYT TRBJ1-2 TRBV28
ASSPQGRHTDTQY TRBJ2-3 TRBV18
ASSPPHLADRGNTGELF TRBJ2-2 TRBV5-6
ASREVLTGPLH TRBJ1-6 TRBV2
ASSQGSSQGSGQPQH TRBJ1-5 TRBV4-1
SARREQF TRBJ2-1 TRBV20-1
SVEEVANTEAF TRBJ1-1 TRBV29-1
ASSLAVLAEETQY TRBJ2-5 TRBV7-6
ASSQESQGGNIQY TRBJ2-4 TRBV3-1/TRBV3-2
ASSSSGGPTDTQY TRBJ2-3 TRBV7-3
ASSFRIASGGNTIY TRBJ1-3 TRBV5-6
ASSSPGLAGRYEQY TRBJ2-7 TRBV28
ASSYSGQYSYEQY TRBJ2-7 TRBV6-5
AISERQLREGHGEQF TRBJ2-1 TRBV10-3
ASSRAGTDQETQY TRBJ2-5 TRBV9
ASSTTLEQPKKRTDTQY TRBJ2-3 TRBV27
ASSQVGGVFNEQF TRBJ2-1 TRBV4-1
ASSPDRGLYSGANVLT TRBJ2-6 TRBV6-6
ASSRDSITEAF TRBJ1-1 TRBV6-5
AIKEGQGAGANVLT TRBJ2-6 TRBV10-3
ASSLAGGDYPEAF TRBJ1-1 TRBV5-6
ASSLTGPGGYT TRBJ1-2 TRBV5-6
ASSPLPGGYNEQF TRBJ2-1 TRBV9
ASSLRVLPYEQY TRBJ2-7 TRBV5-4
ASRSTGVRTDTQY TRBJ2-3 TRBV5-1
ASSGPEGAYTEAF TRBJ1-1 TRBV5-1
ASMGGYYGYT TRBJ1-2 TRBV2
ASSTTGGYEQY TRBJ2-7 TRBV12-3/TRBV12-4
ASSWQIDSNQPQH TRBJ1-5 TRBV19
ATSDNLSNEQF TRBJ2-1 TRBV24-1
ASSLAGVDGYT TRBJ1-2 TRBV7-8
ASSSSGQSTDTQY TRBJ2-3 TRBV27
AISGAGASYEQY TRBJ2-7 TRBV10-3
ATSRDAGSGNTEAF TRBJ1-1 TRBV15
ASSVEQFKDTQY TRBJ2-3 TRBV9
ASSFRGTYQETQY TRBJ2-5 TRBV5-1
ASTLSSGGVYGYT TRBJ1-2 TRBV9
ATKGRAYGYT TRBJ1-2 TRBV28
ASSLIRGTGELF TRBJ2-2 TRBV28
ASSSRTGRSSPLH TRBJ1-6 TRBV11-1
ASREPGEETQY TRBJ2-5 TRBV6-5
ASSHSGRKYNEQF TRBJ2-1 TRBV3-1/TRBV3-2
ASSMGQVIWRGNTIY TRBJ1-3 TRBV5-8